A selection of T cell receptor beta chains follows, all from one sample in a study of post-analysis software for immune sequencing data. Each CDR3 protein gets one entry after TCRdb re-called the PCR reads with MiXCR. Of hundreds of thousands of distinct CDR3 sequences in the sample, roughly half were seen once. Sequenced: blood. Receptors were obtained from a girl between 5 and 17 years old with multiple sclerosis. Both conserved end residues are part of each CDR3. A D gene is named only where the DNA matches it firmly. Rows give clone size only sometimes, using once, few, many, or a class for an expanded clone.

clone_size	v_call	d_call	j_call	cdr3_nt	cdr3_aa
.	TRBV5-1	TRBD1	TRBJ2-5	TGCGCCAGCAGCCCCTGGACAGGGCGTCAAGAGACCCAGTACTTC	CASSPWTGRQETQYF
.	TRBV20-1	TRBD1	TRBJ1-2	TGCAGTGCTAGCAGAAACAGGGGGCATAGTGGCTACACCTTC	CSASRNRGHSGYTF
.	TRBV20-1	.	TRBJ2-7	TGCAGTGCTGCCAAGGACATTGGCGACTACGAGCAGTACTTC	CSAAKDIGDYEQYF
.	TRBV29-1	TRBD1	TRBJ1-2	TGCAGCGTTGAGGACAGGGCATGGGGTGGCTACACCTTC	CSVEDRAWGGYTF
few	TRBV20-1	.	TRBJ2-7	TGCAGTGCCAACTTCAGGGGCTTAGGAGCTTTCTACGAGCAGTACTTC	CSANFRGLGAFYEQYF
few	TRBV7-9	.	TRBJ2-3	TGTGCCAGCAGCTTAGGGTCAGGAGAAGACACAGATACGCAGTATTTT	CASSLGSGEDTDTQYF
.	TRBV7-9	.	TRBJ2-3	TGTGCCAGCACCGCCCGGGGGAACAGGCGTAGCACAGATACGCAGTATTTT	CASTARGNRRSTDTQYF
few	TRBV9	TRBD1	TRBJ2-2	TGTGCCAGCAGTTACCGACAGGGAAACACCGGGGAGCTGTTTTTT	CASSYRQGNTGELFF
few	TRBV7-3	TRBD2	TRBJ2-1	TGTGCCAGCAGCTCGACTAGCGGAGTCTACAATGAGCAGTTCTTC	CASSSTSGVYNEQFF
.	TRBV2	TRBD1	TRBJ1-4	TGTGCCAGCAAGACAGGGTACACTAATGAAAAACTGTTTTTT	CASKTGYTNEKLFF
.	TRBV29-1	TRBD1	TRBJ1-1	TGCAGCTCCCGGACAGGGGGTACTGAAGCTTTCTTT	CSSRTGGTEAFF
once	TRBV7-9	.	TRBJ1-2	TGTGCCAGCAGCTTAGCGAGACAGGCGGACGGGTATGGCTACACCTTC	CASSLARQADGYGYTF
.	TRBV7-6	.	TRBJ1-5	TGTGCCAGCAGCTTAGATTGGGGTGGCAATCAGCCCCAGCATTTT	CASSLDWGGNQPQHF
.	TRBV20-1	.	TRBJ2-5	TGCAGTGCTAGAGATCTTCCCGAGAACCAAGAGACCCAGTACTTC	CSARDLPENQETQYF
few	TRBV18	.	TRBJ2-4	TGTGCCAGCTCACCACGACGTGAAAACATTCAGTACTTC	CASSPRRENIQYF
few	TRBV6-1	.	TRBJ2-5	TGTGCCAGCAGTCTTACCCGGACATCCGGAGAGACCCAGTACTTC	CASSLTRTSGETQYF
.	TRBV7-9	.	TRBJ2-3	TGTGCCAGCAGCTTAGCCGGGATCGATACAGATACGCAGTATTTT	CASSLAGIDTDTQYF
.	TRBV3-1	.	TRBJ2-7	TGTGCCAGCAGCCAATTCCCAGGGAATTCCTACGAGCAGTACTTC	CASSQFPGNSYEQYF
few	TRBV29-1	.	TRBJ1-2	TGCAGCGCTGCGGGGGGGGGTCACTATGGCTACACCTTC	CSAAGGGHYGYTF
few	TRBV6-5	.	TRBJ1-1	TGTGCCAGCAGTTACTCGATGAGGGTTGTAGAAGCTTTCTTT	CASSYSMRVVEAFF
few	TRBV19	.	TRBJ2-3	TGTGCCAGTAGTTCAGTGGAGACAGATACGCAGTATTTT	CASSSVETDTQYF
.	TRBV9	.	TRBJ2-7	TGTGCCAGCACCCCGACAGGAACCCCCTACGAGCAGTACTTC	CASTPTGTPYEQYF
.	TRBV6-5	.	TRBJ2-3	TGTGCCAGCAGTTACAGGGGGGCCGACACAGATACGCAGTATTTT	CASSYRGADTDTQYF
.	TRBV20-1	.	TRBJ1-2	TGCAGTGCTAGTCCCCCCATCAATTATGGCTACACCTTC	CSASPPINYGYTF
.	TRBV5-1	TRBD1	TRBJ2-7	TGCGCCAGCAGCTACCGGACAGGACCCTACGAGCAGTACTTC	CASSYRTGPYEQYF
.	TRBV6-5	.	TRBJ1-1	TGTGCCAGCAGTTACTCTACGAACACTGAAGCTTTCTTT	CASSYSTNTEAFF
few	TRBV2	.	TRBJ2-3	TGTGCCAGCAGTGAAGATCAGAAGGAGTATTTT	CASSEDQKEYF
.	TRBV9	TRBD1	TRBJ2-3	TGTGCCAGCAGCCCTCCTACAGGGGTCCGGACAGATACGCAGTATTTT	CASSPPTGVRTDTQYF
.	TRBV11-3	TRBD2	TRBJ2-1	TGTGCCAGCAGCTACGCGGGGGGAGAGAATGAGCAGTTCTTC	CASSYAGGENEQFF
.	TRBV29-1	TRBD1	TRBJ2-1	TGCAGCGACGGGACAGGGTCCTACAATGAGCAGTTCTTC	CSDGTGSYNEQFF
.	TRBV3-1	TRBD1	TRBJ1-4	TGTGCCAGCAGCCAGGCGGGACAGAATGAAAAACTGTTTTTT	CASSQAGQNEKLFF
.	TRBV14	TRBD2	TRBJ2-1	TGTGCCAGCAGACTGACTAGCGGGAGACGCCACAATGAGCAGTTCTTC	CASRLTSGRRHNEQFF
.	TRBV12-3/TRBV12-4	.	TRBJ2-5	TGTGCCAGCAGTTTTATGATGGGCAGCACAAACCAAGAGACCCAGTACTTC	CASSFMMGSTNQETQYF
.	TRBV29-1	TRBD2	TRBJ2-5	TGCAGCGTAGGAGGGGGACTAGCGGGATCTCAAGAGACCCAGTACTTC	CSVGGGLAGSQETQYF
once	TRBV5-1	TRBD2	TRBJ2-4	TGCGCCAGCAGCCCATCGACTAGCGGGAGTTGGGACATTCAGTACTTC	CASSPSTSGSWDIQYF
few	TRBV29-1	TRBD1	TRBJ2-7	TGCAGCGTGCCGACAGGGGGCTCCTACGAGCAGTACTTC	CSVPTGGSYEQYF
.	TRBV12-5	.	TRBJ2-2	TGTGCTAGTGAGGGGCGTAACACCGGGGAGCTGTTTTTT	CASEGRNTGELFF
once	TRBV21-1	.	TRBJ2-3	TGTGCCAGCAGCACCCCGACAGGGGGAACAGATACGCAGTATTTT	CASSTPTGGTDTQYF
few	TRBV12-3/TRBV12-4	TRBD1	TRBJ2-5	TGTGCCAGCAGTTTAGTGGGTATGGGACAGGCCCAAGAGACCCAGTACTTC	CASSLVGMGQAQETQYF
.	TRBV20-1	.	TRBJ1-1	TGCAGTGCTAGGTGGTGGGGCGGACATAACACTGAAGCTTTCTTT	CSARWWGGHNTEAFF
.	TRBV4-1	TRBD2	TRBJ2-1	TGCGCCAGCAGCCAAGGACTAGCAGTGGGGAATGAGCAGTTCTTC	CASSQGLAVGNEQFF
once	TRBV9	.	TRBJ2-1	TGTGCCAGCAGCGTAGCGGCCCAACGGGGCAATGAGCAGTTCTTC	CASSVAAQRGNEQFF
.	TRBV12-3/TRBV12-4	TRBD1	TRBJ2-7	TGTGCCAGCAGTTTAGCCGCCGGACAGGGTAGCTCCTACGAGCAGTACTTC	CASSLAAGQGSSYEQYF
few	TRBV29-1	TRBD2	TRBJ2-7	TGCAGCGTTGCGGGAGGGGACTCCTACGAGCAGTACTTC	CSVAGGDSYEQYF
.	TRBV20-1	.	TRBJ1-2	TGCAGTGCTAGAGATCGTCTAAGGAACAGGACCAATGGCTACACCTTC	CSARDRLRNRTNGYTF
.	TRBV7-3	.	TRBJ2-3	TGTGCCAGCAGCAACAGGGCAGATACGCAGTATTTT	CASSNRADTQYF
.	TRBV29-1	.	TRBJ2-1	TGCAGCGTTGTACCACAGAACAATGAGCAGTTCTTC	CSVVPQNNEQFF
.	TRBV6-5	TRBD1	TRBJ2-3	TGTGCCAGCAGTCCTGACAGGGTGGTGACAGATACGCAGTATTTT	CASSPDRVVTDTQYF
few	TRBV4-1	TRBD2	TRBJ2-3	TGCGCCAGCAGCCGCCGACTAGCGGGAGGGTCCCGCACAGATACGCAGTATTTT	CASSRRLAGGSRTDTQYF
few	TRBV20-1	TRBD2	TRBJ2-3	TGCAGTGCTCTGCCCGGGACTAGCGGGGTTGGAACGCAGTATTTT	CSALPGTSGVGTQYF
.	TRBV3-1	.	TRBJ2-5	TGTGCCAGCAGCCAAGATCGGCTAGCAGACCAAGAGACCCAGTACTTC	CASSQDRLADQETQYF
.	TRBV6-1	TRBD2	TRBJ2-1	TGTGCCAGCAGTGAATACGGCACCTGGACTAGTCGCAATGAGCAGTTCTTC	CASSEYGTWTSRNEQFF
.	TRBV5-1	.	TRBJ1-4	TGCGCCAGCCGTAGCGACCGAGGAGAAAAACTGTTTTTT	CASRSDRGEKLFF